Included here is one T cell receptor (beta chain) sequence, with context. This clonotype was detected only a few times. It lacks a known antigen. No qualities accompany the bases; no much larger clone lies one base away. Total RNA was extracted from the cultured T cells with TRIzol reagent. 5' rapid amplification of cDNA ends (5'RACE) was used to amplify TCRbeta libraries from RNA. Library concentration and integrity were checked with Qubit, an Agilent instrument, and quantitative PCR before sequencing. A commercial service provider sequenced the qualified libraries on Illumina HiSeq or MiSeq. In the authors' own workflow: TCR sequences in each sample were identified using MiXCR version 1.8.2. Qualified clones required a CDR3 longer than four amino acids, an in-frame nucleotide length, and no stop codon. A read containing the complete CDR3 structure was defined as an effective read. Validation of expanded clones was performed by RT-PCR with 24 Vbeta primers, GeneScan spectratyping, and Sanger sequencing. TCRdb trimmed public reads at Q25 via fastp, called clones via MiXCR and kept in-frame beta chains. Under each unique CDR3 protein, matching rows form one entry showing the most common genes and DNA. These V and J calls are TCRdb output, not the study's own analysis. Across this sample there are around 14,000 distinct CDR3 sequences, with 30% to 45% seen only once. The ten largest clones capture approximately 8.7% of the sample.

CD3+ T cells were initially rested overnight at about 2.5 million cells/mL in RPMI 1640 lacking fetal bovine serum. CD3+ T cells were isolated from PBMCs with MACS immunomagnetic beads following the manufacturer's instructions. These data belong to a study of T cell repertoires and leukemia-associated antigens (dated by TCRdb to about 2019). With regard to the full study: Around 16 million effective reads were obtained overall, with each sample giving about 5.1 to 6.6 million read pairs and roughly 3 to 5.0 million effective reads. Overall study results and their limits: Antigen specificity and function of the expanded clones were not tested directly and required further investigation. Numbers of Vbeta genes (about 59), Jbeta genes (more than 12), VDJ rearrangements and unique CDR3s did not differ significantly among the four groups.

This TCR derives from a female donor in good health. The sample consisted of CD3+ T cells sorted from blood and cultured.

The DNA sequence reads TGTGCCAGCAGTTTCGGGAGCCTTGATGAAGCTTTCTTT. The resulting protein is CASSFGSLDEAFF. In this chain, TRBV12-3 or TRBV12-4 is recombined with TRBJ1-1; the D gene cannot be named for sure. The V end loses 3 bases and the J end loses 7 bases, and a stretch of 12 bases separates them. The CDR3 starts with the cysteine, ends with the phenylalanine, and has 13 residues. Just the 39-base CDR3 DNA is kept, in frame starting at base 1.